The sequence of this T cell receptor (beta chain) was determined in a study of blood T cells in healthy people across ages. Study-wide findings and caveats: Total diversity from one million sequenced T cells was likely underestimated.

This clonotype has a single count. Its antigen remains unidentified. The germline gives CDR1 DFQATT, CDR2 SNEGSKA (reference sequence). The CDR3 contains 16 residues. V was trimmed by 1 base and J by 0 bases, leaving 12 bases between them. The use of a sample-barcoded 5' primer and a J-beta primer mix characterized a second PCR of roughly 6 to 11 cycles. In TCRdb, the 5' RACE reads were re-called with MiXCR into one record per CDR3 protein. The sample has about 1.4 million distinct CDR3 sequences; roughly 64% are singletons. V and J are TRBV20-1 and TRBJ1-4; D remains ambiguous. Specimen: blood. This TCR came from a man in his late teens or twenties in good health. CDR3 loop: CSARVGIKATNEKLFF. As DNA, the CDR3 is TGCAGTGCTAGAGTGGGGATCAAGGCAACTAATGAAAAACTGTTTTTT.